The 11 T cell receptor beta chains reported below all come from one sample, sequenced in a study of shared clonotypes between healthy human individuals. The repertoire was sequenced with immunoSEQ multiplex PCR; TCRdb's copy has only in-frame clones and lacks some. The profile shows 630,000 or so clones, about 98% of them singletons. Positively selected for CCR7, the CD45RO-negative cells used as naive CD8 cells excluded terminally differentiated effector memory CD45RA+ cells. Sequencing was done on a sample of naive CD8+ T cells sorted from blood. These receptors all stem from a man aged 30-40 years in good health.

The CDR3 nucleotides read TGTGCCAGCAGGGTCGAGGGGACAGGGGGCTATCAGCCCCAGCATTTT. This sequence encodes CASRVEGTGGYQPQHF. The gene calls are TRBV28 and TRBJ1-5; 12 nucleotides match TRBD1. Germline V lookup: CDR1 MDHEN, CDR2 SYDVKM. This CDR3 has 16 amino acids. Trimming removed 6 bases from V and 5 bases from J; junction bases left unmatched: 8. Variable domain in full (rest from reference TRBV28 and TRBJ1-5): DVKVTQSSRYLVKRTGEKVFLECVQDMDHENMFWYRQDPGLGLRLIYFSYDVKMKEKGDIPEGYSVSREKKERFSLILESASTNQTSMYLCASRVEGTGGYQPQHFGDGTRLSIL.

The chain uses TRBV4-1 and TRBJ2-7; D gene ambiguous. Germline V gives CDR1 MGHRA, CDR2 YSYEKL. This CDR3 comprises 15 residues. Between the trimmed V and J ends, which lost 1 base and 0 bases, there was a span of 10 bases. The CDR3 DNA reads TGCGCCAGCAGCCAAGCGTGGGAAAGCTCCTACGAGCAGTACTTC. Translation gives CASSQAWESSYEQYF.

V gene TRBV5-5 combines with J gene TRBJ2-5; TRBD1 aligns across 8 bases. V was pared by 3 bases and J by 5 bases, with 9 bases of the junction left unmatched. The CDR3 sequence is 15 residues long. The germline V gene encodes CDR1 SGHKS and CDR2 YYEKEE (reference sequence). DNA for the CDR3: TGTGCCAGCAGCTCGATAAGCAGGGGGCTGGAGACCCAGTACTTC. It codes for CASSSISRGLETQYF.

This chain links TRBV11-2 with TRBJ1-1, with unresolved D. The CDR3 sequence is 15 residues long. Looked up from germline, CDR1 is SGHAT and CDR2 is FQNNGV. V lost 1 base and J lost 1, with 10 bases in between. The CDR3 nucleotides read TGTGCCAGCAGCTTAGTGGCAGGCCAGAACACTGAAGCTTTCTTT. This codes for CASSLVAGQNTEAFF.

A note on this clone: Sequence at one end of the junction differs from germline and may be a read error. The rearrangement links TRBV7-9 to TRBJ1-2; D remains ambiguous. Germline assignment: CDR1 SEHNR and CDR2 FQNEAQ (reference sequence). This CDR3 has 10 amino acids. The CDR3 sequence is CASSLGATIF. CDR3 nucleotide sequence: TGTGCCAGCAGCTTAGGGGCCACAATCTTC.

The V gene is TRBV7-2, the J gene TRBJ2-3, with TRBD2 matching over 8 bases. CDR3 length equals 13 residues. CDR1 is SGHTA and CDR2 is FQGNSA in the germline V gene. The V and J ends lost 5 bases and 8 bases, in that order; junction bases with no gene match: 6. CDR3 DNA: TGTGCCAGCAGCCCGGGGGGGTCCGCTACGCAGTATTTT. Protein product: CASSPGGSATQYF.

J is TRBJ2-5 and V is TRBV7-9; unclear D gene. This CDR3 has 14 residues. Trimming took off 2 bases at V and 5 bases at J, with 12 bases between the two ends. Germline loops: CDR1 SEHNR, CDR2 FQNEAQ (reference sequence). CDR3 nucleotides: TGTGCCAGCAGCTTAAGTCCTGGAGTGGAGACCCAGTACTTC. It is translated as CASSLSPGVETQYF.

This chain joins TRBV27 and TRBJ2-7; the D gene is possibly TRBD2 (6 bases). The CDR3 extends over 11 amino acids. Deletions cut 11 bases from V and 0 bases from J, with 8 bases between. Germline CDR1 is MNHEY and CDR2 is SMNVEV (reference sequence). The CDR3 region has the DNA TGTGCCTCGGGAGCCTCCTACGAGCAGTACTTC. Its protein is CASGASYEQYF.

The J gene is TRBJ2-1, the V gene TRBV7-9, with 7 nucleotides matching TRBD2. Per germline, CDR1 SEHNR and CDR2 FQNEAQ (reference sequence). This CDR3 comprises 17 residues. The V segment lost 1 base and the J segment 0 bases; nucleotides outside the gene matches: 6. The CDR3 sequence: CASSLVLADSSYNEQFF. The DNA of the CDR3 is TGTGCCAGCAGCTTAGTCCTAGCGGATAGCTCCTACAATGAGCAGTTCTTC.

CDR3 bases: TGTGCCACCAGCACCCAATCTAGCGGTAGCCCCTACGAGCAGTACTTC. Translation gives CATSTQSSGSPYEQYF. The chain joins TRBV15 to TRBJ2-7, with 7 nucleotides matching TRBD2. J gave up 2 bases and V 4 bases, and 11 bases lay outside the gene matches. The CDR3 has 16 residues. CDR1 and CDR2 (germline): LNHNV, YYDKDF (reference sequence).

As DNA, the CDR3 is TGTGCCAGCAACCTCCCCCTCGGGACAGGGGCTGGCAATCAGCCCCAGCATTTT. Residues: CASNLPLGTGAGNQPQHF. This rearrangement joins TRBV28 to TRBJ1-5; 10 bases agree with TRBD1. CDR3 length: 18 residues. The junction had 14 bases not matched to a gene; V was cut back by 7 bases and J by 2 bases. CDR1 is MDHEN, CDR2 SYDVKM, per germline.